The clone carrying this TCR beta chain has a count of ten or more. With V trimmed by 4 bases and J by 5 bases, 4 bases remained unmatched. CDR1 and CDR2 from the germline V gene are MNHEY and SVGAGI. The CDR3 contains 14 residues. These data originate in a study of identical twins. In TCRdb, the 5' RACE reads were re-called with MiXCR into one record per CDR3 protein. Found here are about 900,000 distinct CDR3 sequences, about 12% of them singletons; the top ten hold around 1.5%. This same sample was also taken into another study, of yellow fever vaccine responses in identical twins.

The chain employs TRBV6-5 and TRBJ2-3, with 9 positions matching TRBD1. The origin of this receptor is a woman aged 18-30 years in good health. Sequenced input: PBMCs. CDR3 DNA: TGTGCCAGCAGTTCGGACAGGGGTAGAGATACGCAGTATTTT. Its protein product is CASSSDRGRDTQYF.